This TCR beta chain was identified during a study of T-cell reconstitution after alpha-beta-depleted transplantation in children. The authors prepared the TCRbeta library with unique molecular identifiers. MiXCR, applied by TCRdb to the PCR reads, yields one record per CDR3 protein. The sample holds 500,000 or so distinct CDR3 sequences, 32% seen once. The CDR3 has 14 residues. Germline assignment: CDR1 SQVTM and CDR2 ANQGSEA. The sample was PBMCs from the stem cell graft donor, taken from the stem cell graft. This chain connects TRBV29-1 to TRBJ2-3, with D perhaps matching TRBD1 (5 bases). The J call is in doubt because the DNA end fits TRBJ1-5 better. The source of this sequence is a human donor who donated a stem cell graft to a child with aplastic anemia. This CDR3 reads CSVQGGGSLDTQHF. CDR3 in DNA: TGCAGCGTCCAGGGCGGCGGGAGTCTCGATACGCAGCATTTT.